Below, 2 T cell receptor beta chains from the same sample are listed, as sequenced in a study of shared clonotypes between healthy human individuals. Libraries were prepared by immunoSEQ multiplex PCR; TCRdb keeps only in-frame clonotypes and omits some of them. The data contain approximately 700,000 clones, about three quarters of them seen just once; the ten biggest clones take up roughly 1.9%. Sequencing used memory CD4+ T cells sorted from blood. Subset denoted: CD45RA-negative fraction. Receptor source: a woman aged 30 to 39 in good health.

In this sample, this clone turned up a few times. V and J are TRBV13 and TRBJ2-4, with TRBD1 identical over 8 bases. The V and J ends lost 5 bases and 6 bases, in that order; junction bases with no gene match: 3. Germline assignment: CDR1 PRHDT and CDR2 FYEKMQ (reference sequence). CDR3 length equals 13 residues. The CDR3 bases are TGTGCCAGCAGCCCAGGGACAGGAAACATTCAGTACTTC. It specifies CASSPGTGNIQYF.

The V call is TRBV5-5, the J call TRBJ2-1; 8 bases map to TRBD2. V shed 1 base, J shed 4 bases, and the junction held 4 bases outside the gene matches. The CDR3 runs 15 residues. Germline values: CDR1 SGHKS, CDR2 YYEKEE (reference sequence). DNA for the CDR3: TGTGCCAGCAGCTTGACACTAGCGGAATACAATGAGCAGTTCTTC. Translation gives CASSLTLAEYNEQFF.